One and the same sample provided the 31 T cell receptor beta chains below, sequenced in a study of preoperative IRX-2 immunotherapy in early breast cancer. Treatment indicated: preoperative locoregional IRX-2 cytokine immunotherapy. The assay was immunoSEQ multiplex PCR, and TCRdb's table has in-frame clones only and misses some. The sample yields roughly 5,300 clones, 73% seen once. The sample was tumor tissue, taken before IRX-2 immunotherapy. These receptors came from a human donor with breast cancer.

The chain has TRBV6-8 and TRBJ2-7, with a weak D call TRBD2 (7 bases). V gave up 9 bases and J gave up 7 bases, with 28 bases separating them. The CDR3 has 16 amino acids. The germline V gene has CDR1 MNHGY and CDR2 SAAAGT. This CDR3 is CASGSRRGRGLGEQYF. The CDR3 nucleotides are TGTGCCAGTGGATCGCGTAGGGGGAGGGGCCTTGGGGAGCAGTACTTC.

The V and J genes are TRBV6-8 and TRBJ2-1, with D uncertain. This CDR3 is built from 15 residues. Germline V lookup: CDR1 MNHGY, CDR2 SAAAGT. V was shortened by 6 bases and J by 2 bases, with 14 bases between the two germline ends. The DNA of the CDR3 is TGTGCCAGCAGCATAGGGTGGAATACCTACAATGAGCAGTTCTTC. The encoded protein is CASSIGWNTYNEQFF.

The chain recombines TRBV23-1 with TRBJ1-2, with D perhaps TRBD1 (5 bases). TRBV23-1 is marked as an open reading frame, function uncertain. The length of the CDR3 is 14 residues. Trimming shortened V by 6 bases and J by 3 bases, and 14 bases separated the two germline ends. This CDR3 is CASSQGPRDYGYTF. CDR3 bases: TGCGCCAGCAGCCAGGGACCAAGAGACTATGGCTACACCTTC.

The chain links TRBV5-1 to TRBJ2-3, with D unclear. The CDR3 runs to 16 residues. Germline V gene sequence: CDR1 SGHRS, CDR2 YFSETQ. Deletions cut 4 bases from V and 1 base from J, with 16 bases between. This CDR3 is CASSPFYGSGTDTQYF. In DNA, the CDR3 is TGCGCCAGCAGCCCGTTCTATGGATCGGGCACAGATACGCAGTATTTT.

This chain connects TRBV6-8 to TRBJ2-1; 10 bases agree with TRBD1. The CDR3 has 16 residues. Trimming took 0 bases from V and 5 from J; bases not matched to a gene: 4. Germline V gene sequence: CDR1 MNHGY, CDR2 SAAAGT. The CDR3 loop is CASSYSGQGWNNEQFF. The DNA of the CDR3 is TGTGCCAGCAGTTACTCGGGACAGGGGTGGAACAATGAGCAGTTCTTC.

Judged by abundance, this clone is large. V and J are TRBV11-3 and TRBJ2-2; D not resolved. V was trimmed by 4 bases and J by 2 bases, leaving 8 bases between them. Per germline, CDR1 SGHNT and CDR2 YENEEA. This CDR3 contains 14 residues. CDR3 amino acids: CASSSVFNTGELFF. As DNA, the CDR3 is TGTGCCAGCAGCTCGGTCTTTAACACCGGGGAGCTGTTTTTT.

As concerns this clone: One end of the junction varies from germline; a read error may be responsible. J is TRBJ1-2 and V is TRBV14; D is uncertain. CDR1 is SGHDN and CDR2 is FVKESK in the germline V gene. The length of the CDR3 is 14 residues. The CDR3 DNA sequence: TGTGCCAGCAGCCAAGTCCTAACTAACTATGGCTACATCTTC. Its protein product is CASSQVLTNYGYIF.

The chain recombines TRBV28 with TRBJ1-4, with D possibly being TRBD1 (5 bases). The V end was cut by 5 bases, the J end by 2 bases, with 15 bases between. Germline CDR1 reads MDHEN; CDR2 reads SYDVKM. The CDR3 contains 16 residues. The CDR3 DNA is TGTGCCAGCAGTCCCGGGGGGGTTGGGACTAATGAAAAACTGTTTTTT. Protein: CASSPGGVGTNEKLFF.

This clone is large in the sample. The V gene is TRBV15, the J gene TRBJ1-5; no firm D call. Trimming pared 0 bases from V and 0 bases from J, leaving 3 bases between. Germline CDR1 and CDR2: LNHNV and YYDKDF (reference sequence). The CDR3 length is 14 residues. DNA for the CDR3: TGTGCCACCAGCAGAGATAGTAGCAATCAGCCCCAGCATTTT. Residues: CATSRDSSNQPQHF.

V usage is TRBV23-1 and J usage is TRBJ2-2; TRBD1 is a possible D gene (6 bases). TRBV23-1 is filed as an ORF, its function uncertain. V was clipped by 0 bases and J by 7 bases, with 15 bases between them. The CDR3 contains 16 residues. The CDR3 sequence: CASSQSPTDSIGELFF. CDR3 bases: TGCGCCAGCAGTCAATCCCCCACGGACAGCATCGGGGAGCTGTTTTTT.

The CDR3 sequence is CASSIIPRWTVNTEAFF. DNA for the CDR3: TGTGCCAGTAGTATAATTCCCCGATGGACAGTGAACACTGAAGCTTTCTTT. The chain couples TRBV19 to TRBJ1-1, with D perhaps TRBD1 (6 bases). Trimming cost V 2 bases and J 0 bases, with 16 bases left between them. This CDR3 has 17 amino acids. Per the germline V gene, CDR1 is LNHDA and CDR2 is SQIVND (reference sequence).

The V call is TRBV11-3, the J call TRBJ1-1; 8 bases are shared with TRBD1. The CDR3 is made up of 14 amino acids. CDR1 and CDR2 (germline): SGHNT, YENEEA. V trimming: 3 bases; J trimming: 1 base; junction bases outside the gene matches: 1. The CDR3 coding sequence is TGTGCCAGCAGCTTGGGACAGGCGAACACTGAAGCTTTCTTT. Translation gives CASSLGQANTEAFF.

The V gene is TRBV29-1, the J gene TRBJ2-7; the D gene is possibly TRBD1 (5 bases). CDR1 SQVTM and CDR2 ANQGSEA come from the germline V gene. The CDR3 is 13 residues long. Trimming left V 3 bases short and J 2 bases short, with 11 bases between. CDR3 in amino acids: CSVETAKTYEQYF. The CDR3 DNA reads TGCAGCGTTGAGACAGCGAAAACCTACGAGCAGTACTTC.

By share, this clone counts as medium-sized (0.01 to 0.1%). J is TRBJ1-2 and V is TRBV30; 8 bases are shared with TRBD1. Germline CDR1 GTSNPN, CDR2 SVGIG (reference sequence). Unmatched junction bases numbered 7, after V lost 3 bases and J lost 7 bases. The CDR3 totals 13 residues. CDR3 DNA sequence: TGTGCCTGGAGAGGACAGGGACTTTCTGGCTACACCTTC. Protein sequence: CAWRGQGLSGYTF.

This clone ranks as medium-sized. This chain links TRBV6-8 with TRBJ2-1, with 11 bases that match TRBD2. This CDR3 is built from 19 residues. The V gene end was trimmed by 5 bases and the J gene end by 8 bases; junction bases not matched to a gene: 20. Germline V gene sequence: CDR1 MNHGY, CDR2 SAAAGT. The CDR3 is CASSGGLFSGRAFGDEQFF. The CDR3 DNA sequence: TGTGCCAGCAGTGGGGGTTTGTTTAGCGGGAGGGCTTTCGGAGATGAGCAGTTCTTC.

This clone occurred a few times. The chain recombines TRBV15 with TRBJ2-2; 10 bases line up with TRBD1. V was clipped by 1 base and J by 4 bases; unmatched bases: 0. Germline assignment: CDR1 LNHNV and CDR2 YYDKDF (reference sequence). The CDR3 extends over 15 amino acids. The CDR3 protein is CATSRGTGGTGELFF. In DNA form, the CDR3 reads TGTGCCACCAGCAGAGGGACAGGGGGCACCGGGGAGCTGTTTTTT. Full variable domain (missing parts from reference TRBV15 and TRBJ2-2): DAMVIQNPRYQVTQFGKPVTLSCSQTLNHNVMYWYQQKSSQAPKLLFHYYDKDFNNEADTPDNFQSRRPNTSFCFLDIRSPGLGDTAMYLCATSRGTGGTGELFFGEGSRLTVL.

The chain has TRBV28 and TRBJ2-1; maybe TRBD1 (6 bases). CDR1 is MDHEN, CDR2 SYDVKM, per germline. The CDR3 is 12 residues long. The CDR3 loop reads CATDSTYNEQFF. CDR3 coding DNA: TGTGCTACGGACAGCACTTACAATGAGCAGTTCTTC.

This clone was counted only a few times. J is TRBJ2-2 and V is TRBV6-8, with D perhaps TRBD2 (6 bases). From germline, CDR1 is MNHGY and CDR2 SAAAGT. Trimming cost V 6 bases and J 2 bases, with 16 bases left between them. The CDR3 has 16 residues. The CDR3 nucleotides read TGTGCCAGCAGAGACTCCGGGACTTTAAACACCGGGGAGCTGTTTTTT. It encodes CASRDSGTLNTGELFF.

This chain links TRBV15 with TRBJ1-2, with D perhaps TRBD1 (5 bases). Germline-derived CDR1 and CDR2 are LNHNV and YYDKDF (reference sequence). CDR3 length equals 15 residues. V was cut by 5 bases and J by 3 bases, with 16 bases left in between. This CDR3 reads CATSPTAGRDYGYTF. The CDR3 DNA sequence: TGTGCCACCAGCCCGACGGCAGGGAGAGACTATGGCTACACCTTC.

The chain is built from TRBV11-3 and TRBJ2-1, with 11 nucleotides matching TRBD1. Germline V gene data show CDR1 as SGHNT and CDR2 as YENEEA. The CDR3 consists of 15 residues. The V and J ends lost 5 bases and 3 bases, in that order; junction bases with no gene match: 3. The CDR3 reads CASSPGQGDYNEQFF. The DNA of the CDR3 is TGTGCCAGCAGCCCGGGACAGGGGGACTACAATGAGCAGTTCTTC.

This rearrangement joins TRBV29-1 to TRBJ2-2, with a tentative D call TRBD2 (6 bases). Germline CDR1 and CDR2: SQVTM and ANQGSEA. Deletions cut 0 bases from V and 5 bases from J, with 22 bases between. This CDR3 spans 18 amino acids. The CDR3 bases are TGCAGCGTTGAAGATCCTACTGACGTCGGGAGTCATACCGGGGAGCTGTTTTTT. Its translation: CSVEDPTDVGSHTGELFF.

This clone was counted a single time. The chain is built from TRBV11-3 and TRBJ2-7; TRBD1 is a possible D gene (5 bases). CDR1 is SGHNT and CDR2 is YENEEA in the germline V gene. This CDR3 is built from 15 residues. V was trimmed by 2 bases and J by 4 bases, leaving 15 bases between them. Here the CDR3 DNA reads TGTGCCAGCAGCTTAACTCAGGGTAGCCAGTACGAGCAGTACTTC. Amino acids: CASSLTQGSQYEQYF.

J is TRBJ1-1 and V is TRBV6-8; 12 bases match TRBD1. J was trimmed by 3 bases and V by 7 bases; bases with no gene match: 6. The CDR3 covers 15 residues. Germline CDR1 MNHGY, CDR2 SAAAGT. The CDR3 DNA follows: TGTGCCAGCAAGGGACAGGGGGCATGGGACACTGAAGCTTTCTTT. Residues: CASKGQGAWDTEAFF.

This clone appeared once. The chain carries TRBV19 and TRBJ1-2; D call uncertain. V dropped 4 bases and J dropped 4 bases, with 22 bases sitting between them. Germline assignment: CDR1 LNHDA and CDR2 SQIVND (reference sequence). The CDR3 has 17 residues. The CDR3 DNA reads TGTGCCAGTAGTACTCAGGCCAGAGGACGGAATCGCTATGGCTACACCTTC. It specifies CASSTQARGRNRYGYTF.

The chain joins TRBV6-8 to TRBJ1-1; 7 bases map to TRBD1. Germline CDR1 MNHGY, CDR2 SAAAGT. The length of the CDR3 is 16 residues. The J segment lost 1 base and the V segment lost 6 bases, leaving 11 bases of the junction unmatched. The CDR3, as DNA: TGTGCCAGCAGGATTTCAGGGGGGAGGCAGAACACTGAAGCTTTCTTT. It is translated as CASRISGGRQNTEAFF.

The V gene is TRBV6-8, the J gene TRBJ1-2, with D maybe TRBD1 (6 bases). Germline assignment: CDR1 MNHGY and CDR2 SAAAGT. The CDR3 is 14 amino acids. V lost 4 bases to trimming and J lost 5 bases, with 14 bases between them. CDR3 amino acids: CASSFSGTTYGYTF. The CDR3 coding sequence is TGTGCCAGCAGTTTCTCCGGGACAACTTATGGCTACACCTTC.

There are a few counts of this clone. Other DNA sequences in the sample encode the same CDR3. This chain links TRBV19 with TRBJ1-5; 7 bases match TRBD1. J lost 2 bases, V lost 8 bases, and 9 bases had no gene match. The germline V gene has CDR1 LNHDA and CDR2 SQIVND (reference sequence). This CDR3 spans 15 amino acids. The CDR3 DNA is TGTGCCAGTCGGGGAGGCCAGGGGGGCAATCAGCCCCAGCATTTT. It yields the protein CASRGGQGGNQPQHF.

The rearrangement links TRBV23-1 to TRBJ2-2; D call uncertain. TRBV23-1 is sorted into the ORF group, with uncertain function. V shed 6 bases and J shed 5 bases, with 13 bases lying between them. The CDR3 covers 14 residues. CDR3 amino acids: CASSQERETGELFF. CDR3 DNA: TGCGCCAGCAGCCAAGAAAGAGAAACCGGGGAGCTGTTTTTT.

This chain uses TRBV28 with TRBJ2-4; the D gene could be TRBD1 or TRBD2 (5 bases each). Trimming took off 2 bases at V and 3 bases at J, with 5 bases between the two ends. This CDR3 has 13 amino acids. Germline lookup yields CDR1 MDHEN and CDR2 SYDVKM. The CDR3 DNA is TGTGCCAGCAGTTTAGGGGGCAAAAACATTCAGTACTTC. Amino acid sequence: CASSLGGKNIQYF.

This clone has a single count. The rearrangement links TRBV11-3 to TRBJ1-4; a weak D match, TRBD1 (5 bases). Trimming pared 3 bases from V and 6 bases from J, leaving 20 bases between. The CDR3 extends over 17 amino acids. Germline lookup yields CDR1 SGHNT and CDR2 YENEEA. The CDR3, as DNA: TGTGCCAGCAGCTTGGCCTATCAGGGCCCGGAGGATGAAAAACTGTTTTTT. Translation: CASSLAYQGPEDEKLFF.

The chain has TRBV6-8 and TRBJ2-1, with 13 bases fitting TRBD2. The CDR3 has 18 residues. Germline CDR1 MNHGY, CDR2 SAAAGT. V was pared by 4 bases and J by 6 bases, with 12 bases of the junction left unmatched. The CDR3 sequence: CASSSLTSGREFGNEQFF. CDR3 DNA: TGTGCCAGCAGTTCCCTCACTAGCGGGAGGGAGTTCGGCAATGAGCAGTTCTTC.